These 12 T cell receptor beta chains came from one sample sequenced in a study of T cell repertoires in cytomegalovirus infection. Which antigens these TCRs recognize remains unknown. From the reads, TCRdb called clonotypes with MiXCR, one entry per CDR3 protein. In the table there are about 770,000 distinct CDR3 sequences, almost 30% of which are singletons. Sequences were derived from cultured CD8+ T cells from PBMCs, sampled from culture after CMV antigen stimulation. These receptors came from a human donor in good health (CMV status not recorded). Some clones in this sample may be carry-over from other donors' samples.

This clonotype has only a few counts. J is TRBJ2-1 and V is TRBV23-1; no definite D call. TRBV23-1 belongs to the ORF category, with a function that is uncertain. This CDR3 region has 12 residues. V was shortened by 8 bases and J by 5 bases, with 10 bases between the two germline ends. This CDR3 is CASGTDNNEQFF. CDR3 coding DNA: TGCGCCAGCGGTACAGATAACAATGAGCAGTTCTTC.

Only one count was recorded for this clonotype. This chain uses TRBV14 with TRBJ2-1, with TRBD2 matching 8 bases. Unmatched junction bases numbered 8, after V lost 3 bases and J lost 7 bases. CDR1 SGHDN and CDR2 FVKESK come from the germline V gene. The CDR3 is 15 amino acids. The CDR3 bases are TGTGCCAGCAGCCAGCCGGGGGGGCCGAGAAATGAGCAGTTCTTC. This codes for CASSQPGGPRNEQFF.

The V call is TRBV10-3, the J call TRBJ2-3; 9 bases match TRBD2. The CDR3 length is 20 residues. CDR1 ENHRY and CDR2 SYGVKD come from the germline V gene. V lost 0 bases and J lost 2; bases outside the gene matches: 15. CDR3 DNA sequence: TGTGCCATCAGTGAGTCTCCCCCGGGACTAGCTTCATCCCCCACAGATACGCAGTATTTT. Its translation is CAISESPPGLASSPTDTQYF.

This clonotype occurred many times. CDR3 in DNA: TGTGCCAGCGAAAGCGGGGAGGAAGAGACCCAGTACTTC. Amino acids: CASESGEEETQYF. The chain combines TRBV7-8 with TRBJ2-5; 7 bases map to TRBD2. The CDR3 consists of 13 residues. Germline V gene sequence: CDR1 SGHVS, CDR2 FQNEAQ. Trimming removed 8 bases from V and 3 bases from J; junction bases left unmatched: 6.

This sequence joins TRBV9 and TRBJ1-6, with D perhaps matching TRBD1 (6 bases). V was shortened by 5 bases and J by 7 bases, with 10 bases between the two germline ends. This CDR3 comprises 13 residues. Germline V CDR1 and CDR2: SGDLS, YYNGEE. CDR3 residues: CASSGQKNSPLHF. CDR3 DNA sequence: TGTGCCAGCAGTGGACAGAAGAATTCACCCCTCCACTTT.

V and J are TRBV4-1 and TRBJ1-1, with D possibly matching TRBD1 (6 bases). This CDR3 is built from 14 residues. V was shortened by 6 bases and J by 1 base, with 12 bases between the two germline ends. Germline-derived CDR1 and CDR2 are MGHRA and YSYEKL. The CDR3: CASSYRVPNTEAFF. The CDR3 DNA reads TGCGCCAGCAGTTACAGGGTACCGAACACTGAAGCTTTCTTT.

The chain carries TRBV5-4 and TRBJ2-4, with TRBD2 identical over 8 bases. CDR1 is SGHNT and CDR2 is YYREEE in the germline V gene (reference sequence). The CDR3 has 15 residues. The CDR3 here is CAASGGPKGANIQYF. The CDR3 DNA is TGTGCAGCGAGCGGGGGTCCTAAAGGGGCAAACATTCAGTACTTC.

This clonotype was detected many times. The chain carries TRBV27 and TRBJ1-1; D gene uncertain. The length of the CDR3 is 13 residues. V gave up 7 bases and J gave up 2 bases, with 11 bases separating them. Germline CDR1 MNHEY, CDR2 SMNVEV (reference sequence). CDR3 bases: TGTGCCAGCACCCTACACCTTAACACTGAAGCTTTCTTT. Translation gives CASTLHLNTEAFF.

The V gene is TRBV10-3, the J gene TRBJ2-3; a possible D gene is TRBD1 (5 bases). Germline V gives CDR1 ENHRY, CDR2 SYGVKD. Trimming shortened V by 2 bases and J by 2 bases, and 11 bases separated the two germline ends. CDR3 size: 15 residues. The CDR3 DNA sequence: TGTGCCATCAGTGAGAGGGTGACAGACACAGATACGCAGTATTTT. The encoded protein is CAISERVTDTDTQYF.

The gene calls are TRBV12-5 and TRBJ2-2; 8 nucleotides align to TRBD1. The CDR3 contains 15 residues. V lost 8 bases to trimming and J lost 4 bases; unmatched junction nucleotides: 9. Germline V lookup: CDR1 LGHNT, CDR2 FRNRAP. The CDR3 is CASWRQGAGTGELFF. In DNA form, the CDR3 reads TGTGCTAGTTGGAGGCAGGGGGCGGGCACCGGGGAGCTGTTTTTT.

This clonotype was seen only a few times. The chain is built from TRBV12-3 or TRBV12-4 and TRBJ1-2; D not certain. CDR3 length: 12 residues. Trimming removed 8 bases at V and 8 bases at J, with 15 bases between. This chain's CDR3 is CASPSKETGYTF. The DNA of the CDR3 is TGTGCCAGCCCCAGTAAGGAAACGGGCTACACCTTC.

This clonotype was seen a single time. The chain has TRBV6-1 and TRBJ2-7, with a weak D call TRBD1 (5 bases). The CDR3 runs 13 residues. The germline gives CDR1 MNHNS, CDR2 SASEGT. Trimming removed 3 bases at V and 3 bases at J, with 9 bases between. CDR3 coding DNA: TGTGCCAGCAGTGATGGGGCCAACTACGAGCAGTACGTC. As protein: CASSDGANYEQYV.